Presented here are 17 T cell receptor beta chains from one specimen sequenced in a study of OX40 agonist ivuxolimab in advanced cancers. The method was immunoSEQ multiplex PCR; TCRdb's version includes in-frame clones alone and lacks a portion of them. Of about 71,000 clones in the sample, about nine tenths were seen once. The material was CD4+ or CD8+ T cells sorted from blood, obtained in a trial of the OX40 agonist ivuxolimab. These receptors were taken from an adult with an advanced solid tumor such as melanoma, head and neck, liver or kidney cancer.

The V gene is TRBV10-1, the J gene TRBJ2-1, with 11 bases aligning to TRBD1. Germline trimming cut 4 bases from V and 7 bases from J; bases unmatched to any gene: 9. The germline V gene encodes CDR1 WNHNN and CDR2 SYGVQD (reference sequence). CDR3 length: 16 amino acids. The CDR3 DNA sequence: TGCGCCAGCAGTGTTGAACCGGGACAGGGGGGAAATGAGCAGTTCTTC. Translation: CASSVEPGQGGNEQFF.

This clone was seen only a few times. The CDR3 coding sequence is TGTGCCAGCAGCTCTAATACAGGGGGCTTAGGCTACACCTTC. Protein: CASSSNTGGLGYTF. The chain couples TRBV7-6 to TRBJ1-2; 9 nucleotides agree with TRBD1. Germline trimming cut 4 bases from V and 8 bases from J; bases unmatched to any gene: 8. Germline values: CDR1 SGHVS, CDR2 FNYEAQ. This CDR3 has 14 amino acids.

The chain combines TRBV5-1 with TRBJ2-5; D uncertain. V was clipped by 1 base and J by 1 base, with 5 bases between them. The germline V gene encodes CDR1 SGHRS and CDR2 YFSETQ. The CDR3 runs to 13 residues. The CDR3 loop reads CASSLFGQETQYF. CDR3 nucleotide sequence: TGCGCCAGCAGCTTGTTCGGCCAAGAGACCCAGTACTTC.

CDR3 protein: CASSGRPPGLGPETQYF. The DNA for the CDR3 is TGCGCCAGCAGCGGGCGCCCACCGGGACTAGGGCCAGAGACCCAGTACTTC. This chain uses TRBV4-1 with TRBJ2-5; 8 positions agree with TRBD2. Germline CDR1 and CDR2: MGHRA and YSYEKL. With 5 bases clipped from V and 4 bases from J, the junction kept 15 bases outside the gene matches. The CDR3 is made up of 17 amino acids.

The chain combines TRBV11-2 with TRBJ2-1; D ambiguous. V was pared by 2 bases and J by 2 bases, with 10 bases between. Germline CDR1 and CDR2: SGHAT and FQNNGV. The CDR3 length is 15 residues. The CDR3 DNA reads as TGTGCCAGCAGCTTAACTTCCCTTACCTACAATGAGCAGTTCTTC. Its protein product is CASSLTSLTYNEQFF.

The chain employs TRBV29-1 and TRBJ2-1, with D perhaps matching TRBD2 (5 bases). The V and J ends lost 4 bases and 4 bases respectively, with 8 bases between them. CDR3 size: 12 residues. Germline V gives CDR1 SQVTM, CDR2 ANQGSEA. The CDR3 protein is CSVATGYNEQFF. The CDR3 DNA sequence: TGCAGCGTTGCCACGGGATACAATGAGCAGTTCTTC.

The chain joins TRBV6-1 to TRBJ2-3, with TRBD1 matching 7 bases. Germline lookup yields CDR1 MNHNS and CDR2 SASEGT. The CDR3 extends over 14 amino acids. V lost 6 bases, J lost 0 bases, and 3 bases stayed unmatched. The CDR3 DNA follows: TGTGCCAGCAGGCCAGGGGGTAGCACAGATACGCAGTATTTT. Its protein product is CASRPGGSTDTQYF.

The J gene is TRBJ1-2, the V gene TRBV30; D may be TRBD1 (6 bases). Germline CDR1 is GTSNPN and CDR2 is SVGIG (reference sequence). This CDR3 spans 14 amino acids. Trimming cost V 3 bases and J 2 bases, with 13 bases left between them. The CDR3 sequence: CAWRASGANYGYTF. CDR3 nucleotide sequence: TGTGCCTGGAGGGCATCGGGGGCGAACTATGGCTACACCTTC.

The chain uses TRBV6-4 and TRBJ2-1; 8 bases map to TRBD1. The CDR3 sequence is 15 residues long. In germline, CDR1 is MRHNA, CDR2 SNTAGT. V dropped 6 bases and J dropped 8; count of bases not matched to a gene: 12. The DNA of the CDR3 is TGTGCCAGCAGGAAGCTGGGACAGGAGAGTCATGAGCAGTTCTTC. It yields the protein CASRKLGQESHEQFF.

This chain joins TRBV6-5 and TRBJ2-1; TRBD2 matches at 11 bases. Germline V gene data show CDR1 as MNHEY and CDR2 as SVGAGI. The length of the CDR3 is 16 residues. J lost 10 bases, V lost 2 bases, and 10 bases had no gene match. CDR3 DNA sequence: TGTGCCAGCAGTTACGCACTAGCGGGAGAAGGCGGAGAGCAGTTCTTC. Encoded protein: CASSYALAGEGGEQFF.

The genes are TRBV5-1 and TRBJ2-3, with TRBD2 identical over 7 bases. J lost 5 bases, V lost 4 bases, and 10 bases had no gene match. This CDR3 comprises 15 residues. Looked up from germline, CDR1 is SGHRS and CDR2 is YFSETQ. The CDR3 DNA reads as TGCGCCAGCAGCCCTCGGGGAGCGGGATTAGATACGCAGTATTTT. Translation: CASSPRGAGLDTQYF.

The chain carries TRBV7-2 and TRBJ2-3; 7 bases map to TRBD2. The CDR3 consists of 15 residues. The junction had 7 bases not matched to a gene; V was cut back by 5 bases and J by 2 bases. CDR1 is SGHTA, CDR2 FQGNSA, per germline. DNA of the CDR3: TGTGCCAGCAGCCAACAGACTAGCTTCACAGATACGCAGTATTTT. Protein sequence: CASSQQTSFTDTQYF.

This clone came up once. The CDR3 is CASSVPGQVNTEAFF. DNA of the CDR3: TGCGCCAGCAGCGTACCGGGACAAGTGAACACTGAAGCTTTCTTT. The J gene is TRBJ1-1, the V gene TRBV5-1, with a tentative D call TRBD1 (6 bases). V lost 4 bases and J lost 0, with 13 bases in between. Germline-derived CDR1 and CDR2 are SGHRS and YFSETQ. This CDR3 has 15 amino acids.

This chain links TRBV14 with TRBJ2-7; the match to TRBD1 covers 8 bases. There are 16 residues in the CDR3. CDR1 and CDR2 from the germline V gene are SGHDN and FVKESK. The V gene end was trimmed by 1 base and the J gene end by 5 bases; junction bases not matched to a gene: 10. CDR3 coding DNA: TGTGCCAGCAGCCAAGGAGGAGGACAGGGTCTACACGAGCAGTACTTC. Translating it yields CASSQGGGQGLHEQYF.

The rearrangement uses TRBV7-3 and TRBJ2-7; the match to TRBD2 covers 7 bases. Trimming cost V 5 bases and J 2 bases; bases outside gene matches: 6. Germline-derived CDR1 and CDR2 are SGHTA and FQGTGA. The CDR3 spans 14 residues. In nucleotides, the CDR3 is TGTGCCAGCAGCCGCAGGACTAGGGCCTACGAGCAGTACTTC. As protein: CASSRRTRAYEQYF.

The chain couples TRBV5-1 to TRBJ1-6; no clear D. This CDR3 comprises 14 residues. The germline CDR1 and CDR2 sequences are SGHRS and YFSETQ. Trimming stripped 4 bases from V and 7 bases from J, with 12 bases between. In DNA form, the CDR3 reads TGCGCCAGCAGCCGAGCGGGCCAAAATTCACCCCTCCACTTT. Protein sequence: CASSRAGQNSPLHF.

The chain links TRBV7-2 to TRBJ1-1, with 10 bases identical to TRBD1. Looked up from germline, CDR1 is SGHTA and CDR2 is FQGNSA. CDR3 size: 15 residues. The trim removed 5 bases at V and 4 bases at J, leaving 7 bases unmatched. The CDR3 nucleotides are TGTGCCAGCAGCCCGCGGACAGGGGGAACCACTGAAGCTTTCTTT. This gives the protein CASSPRTGGTTEAFF.